Presented here are 29 T cell receptor beta chains from one specimen sequenced in a study of T cells after yellow fever vaccination. From the 5' RACE reads, TCRdb called clonotypes with MiXCR, one entry per CDR3 protein. The table shows some 560,000 distinct CDR3 sequences, with about a sixth occurring only once. The starting material was PBMCs, obtained 5 to 6 days after the first yellow fever vaccination. Receptors originate from a man younger than 35 who received the YFV17D yellow fever vaccine.

A few counts support this clonotype. The chain recombines TRBV20-1 with TRBJ1-1, with no clear D. V was pared by 3 bases and J by 3 bases, with 11 bases between. Germline values: CDR1 DFQATT, CDR2 SNEGSKA (reference sequence). The length of the CDR3 is 13 residues. The CDR3 sequence is CSASRNRDTEAFF. The CDR3 region has the DNA TGCAGTGCTAGTCGAAACCGCGACACTGAAGCTTTCTTT.

This clonotype was counted at least ten times. This sequence joins TRBV5-1 and TRBJ2-7, with 11 nucleotides matching TRBD1. The CDR3 length is 15 residues. V was pared by 3 bases and J by 2 bases, with 4 bases of the junction left unmatched. CDR1 and CDR2 from the germline V gene are SGHRS and YFSETQ. CDR3 amino acids: CASSSGQGVTYEQYF. The CDR3 DNA follows: TGCGCCAGCAGCTCGGGACAGGGGGTCACCTACGAGCAGTACTTC.

This clonotype was seen a handful of times. The chain employs TRBV20-1 and TRBJ2-3, with a weak D call TRBD2 (6 bases). V was shortened by 2 bases and J by 1 base, with 13 bases between the two germline ends. This CDR3 spans 15 amino acids. Germline CDR1 and CDR2: DFQATT and SNEGSKA (reference sequence). CDR3 in DNA: TGCAGTGCTAGAAGAAGCGGGCGTCGCACAGATACGCAGTATTTT. As protein: CSARRSGRRTDTQYF.

This clonotype was recorded a few times. V is TRBV6-1 and J is TRBJ2-6, with D uncertain. Germline V gene data show CDR1 as MNHNS and CDR2 as SASEGT. The V end was cut by 7 bases, the J end by 0 bases, with 4 bases between. CDR3 size: 13 residues. Written as DNA, the CDR3 is TGTGCCAGCATCTCCTCTGGGGCCAACGTCCTGACTTTC. Amino acids: CASISSGANVLTF.

This clonotype came up once. The chain has TRBV28 and TRBJ2-5; possibly TRBD1 or TRBD2 for D (6 bases each). Trimming removed 8 bases from V and 5 bases from J, with 21 bases in between. The CDR3 is made up of 15 amino acids. The V gene's germline CDR1 is MDHEN and CDR2 SYDVKM. The chain's CDR3 is CASHTPGDGQETQYF. The CDR3 bases are TGTGCCAGCCACACTCCGGGGGACGGACAGGAGACCCAGTACTTC.

The chain links TRBV25-1 to TRBJ2-3; 14 nucleotides line up with TRBD2. V trimming: 5 bases; J trimming: 0 bases; junction bases outside the gene matches: 19. Per the germline V gene, CDR1 is MGHDK and CDR2 is SYGVNS. The CDR3 totals 22 residues. In DNA form, the CDR3 reads TGTGCCAGCAGTCAGATTCCCTCCGGGACTAGCGGGGGCCTACTTAGCACAGATACGCAGTATTTT. Its translation is CASSQIPSGTSGGLLSTDTQYF.

V usage is TRBV29-1 and J usage is TRBJ1-3, with unresolved D. This CDR3 has 14 amino acids. Germline values: CDR1 SQVTM, CDR2 ANQGSEA. V was cut by 1 base and J by 0 bases, with 7 bases left in between. The CDR3 is CSVEGESSGNTIYF. The CDR3, as DNA: TGCAGCGTTGAAGGGGAGAGCTCTGGAAACACCATATATTTT.

This clonotype was seen only a few times. The gene calls are TRBV6-5 and TRBJ2-3; D unclear. CDR1 and CDR2 (germline): MNHEY, SVGAGI. V lost 0 bases and J lost 0, with 13 bases in between. The length of the CDR3 is 17 residues. The CDR3, as DNA: TGTGCCAGCAGTTACTCGACGCAAGCAACTAGCACAGATACGCAGTATTTT. Residues: CASSYSTQATSTDTQYF.

This chain connects TRBV4-1 to TRBJ1-2; D is undetermined. The CDR3 has 13 amino acids. The V gene lost 1 base and the J gene lost 10 bases, with 13 bases spanning the gap. Germline CDR1 MGHRA, CDR2 YSYEKL. Here the CDR3 reads CASSQVSQRNYTF. CDR3 DNA sequence: TGCGCCAGCAGCCAAGTATCCCAGCGGAACTACACCTTC.

The V gene is TRBV12-3 or TRBV12-4, the J gene TRBJ2-2; TRBD1 matches at 7 bases. V shed 6 bases, J shed 3 bases, and the junction held 13 bases outside the gene matches. The CDR3 runs 17 residues. In nucleotides, the CDR3 is TGTGCCAGCAGGAAAACCGTCCGGGACAGCTACACCGGGGAGCTGTTTTTT. This translates into CASRKTVRDSYTGELFF.

This clonotype has only a few counts. J is TRBJ2-3 and V is TRBV5-1; D possibly corresponds to TRBD2 (6 bases). The CDR3 has 15 amino acids. CDR1 and CDR2 (germline): SGHRS, YFSETQ. With 4 bases removed from V and 0 bases from J, the gap between germline ends came to 12 bases. CDR3 DNA sequence: TGCGCCAGCAGCGGGGGGACCCAAAGCACAGATACGCAGTATTTT. Its translation: CASSGGTQSTDTQYF.

This clonotype turned up a few times. The chain recombines TRBV6-5 with TRBJ2-1; D possibly matches TRBD1 or TRBD2 (6 bases each). The ends were cut back, 6 bases at V and 8 bases at J, with 11 bases in the middle. Germline V lookup: CDR1 MNHEY, CDR2 SVGAGI. The length of the CDR3 is 12 residues. The CDR3 region has the DNA TGTGCCAGCAGGAGGGGGGTCCATGAGCAGTTCTTC. Translated, it gives CASRRGVHEQFF.

V usage is TRBV7-6 and J usage is TRBJ2-7; TRBD1 is a possible D gene (7 bases). Between the trimmed V and J ends, which lost 3 bases and 6 bases, there was a span of 18 bases. CDR3 length: 15 amino acids. Germline loops: CDR1 SGHVS, CDR2 FNYEAQ. CDR3 sequence reads: CASSFRGAIVCEQYV. The CDR3 bases are TGTGCCAGCAGCTTCAGGGGGGCAATAGTCTGCGAGCAGTACGTC.

The chain couples TRBV29-1 to TRBJ1-3; the D is unclear. CDR3 size: 10 residues. V was trimmed by 4 bases and J by 8 bases, leaving 6 bases between them. Germline CDR1 and CDR2: SQVTM and ANQGSEA. CDR3 coding DNA: TGCAGCGTTGTAGGTGACACCATATATTTT. Protein product: CSVVGDTIYF. Variable domain in full (rest from reference TRBV29-1 and TRBJ1-3): SAVISQKPSRDICQRGTSLTIQCQVDSQVTMMFWYRQQPGQSLTLIATANQGSEATYESGFVIDKFPISRPNLTFSTLTVSNMSPEDSSIYLCSVVGDTIYFGEGSWLTVV.

This clonotype was seen only a few times. The chain links TRBV9 to TRBJ2-3; 8 positions match TRBD1. CDR3 length: 15 amino acids. Germline V gene lookup returns CDR1 SGDLS and CDR2 YYNGEE. The V and J ends lost 5 bases and 5 bases, in that order; junction bases with no gene match: 10. Written as DNA, the CDR3 is TGTGCCAGCAGTAAACAGGGGGGCTCGGGAGATACGCAGTATTTT. It specifies CASSKQGGSGDTQYF.

This chain links TRBV20-1 with TRBJ2-5, with D maybe TRBD2 (6 bases). The CDR3 extends over 15 amino acids. Deletions cut 6 bases from V and 4 bases from J, with 21 bases between. Looked up from germline, CDR1 is DFQATT and CDR2 is SNEGSKA (reference sequence). DNA for the CDR3: TGCAGTGCCCGAGGTCGGACGGAGGGTTCAGAGACCCAGTACTTC. It is translated as CSARGRTEGSETQYF.

This rearrangement joins TRBV15 to TRBJ1-5; TRBD1 is a possible D gene (6 bases). Germline assignment: CDR1 LNHNV and CDR2 YYDKDF (reference sequence). The CDR3 runs 14 residues. Trimming took off 5 bases at V and 7 bases at J, with 15 bases between the two ends. As DNA, the CDR3 is TGTGCCACCAGCGCAACAGGTGGGGGCCAGCCCCAGCATTTT. Translated: CATSATGGGQPQHF.

Here the CDR3 reads CSARAGANNSPLHF. In DNA form, the CDR3 reads TGCAGTGCTAGGGCCGGGGCCAATAATTCACCCCTCCACTTT. V usage is TRBV20-1 and J usage is TRBJ1-6; D might be TRBD1 (5 bases). V lost 3 bases, J lost 5 bases, and 11 bases lay in between. CDR1 and CDR2 (germline): DFQATT, SNEGSKA (reference sequence). This CDR3 is built from 14 residues.

The rearrangement links TRBV7-2 to TRBJ2-5; tentatively, D is TRBD1 (8 bases). V was shortened by 4 bases and J by 5 bases, with 17 bases between the two germline ends. The CDR3 length is 15 residues. Per the germline V gene, CDR1 is SGHTA and CDR2 is FQGNSA. In DNA, the CDR3 is TGTGCCAGCAGCTCATCTACAGGGGGGGCGGAGACCCAGTACTTC. Its translation: CASSSSTGGAETQYF. The full variable domain, completed using reference TRBV7-2 and TRBJ2-5, is GAGVSQSPSNKVTEKGKDVELRCDPISGHTALYWYRQSLGQGLEFLIYFQGNSAPDKSGLPSDRFSAERTGGSVSTLTIQRTQQEDSAVYLCASSSSTGGAETQYFGPGTRLLVL.

This sequence joins TRBV25-1 and TRBJ2-5, with a weak D call TRBD1 (5 bases). The V and J ends lost 3 bases and 5 bases respectively, with 13 bases between them. Germline V CDR1 and CDR2: MGHDK, SYGVNS. CDR3 size: 14 residues. CDR3 protein: CASSDRRAGETQYF. The CDR3 DNA follows: TGTGCCAGCAGTGACCGCAGGGCTGGGGAGACCCAGTACTTC.

The V gene is TRBV29-1, the J gene TRBJ1-5; D is ambiguous. Trimming stripped 6 bases from V and 0 bases from J, with 12 bases between. There are 14 residues in the CDR3. CDR1 and CDR2 (germline): SQVTM, ANQGSEA. The CDR3 reads CSVVPGDSNQPQHF. The CDR3, as DNA: TGCAGCGTAGTCCCTGGGGATAGCAATCAGCCCCAGCATTTT.

V usage is TRBV7-9 and J usage is TRBJ1-2; D remains ambiguous. Germline V gene data show CDR1 as SEHNR and CDR2 as FQNEAQ (reference sequence). The ends were cut back, 1 base at V and 8 bases at J, with 11 bases in the middle. The CDR3 runs to 13 residues. CDR3 protein: CASSLGPNDGYTF. DNA of the CDR3: TGTGCCAGCAGCTTAGGACCTAACGACGGCTACACCTTC.

The sample holds many counts of this clonotype. The chain recombines TRBV7-2 with TRBJ2-3; 8 bases fit TRBD1. CDR1 is SGHTA, CDR2 FQGNSA, per germline. V shed 4 bases and J 6 bases; nucleotides not matched to a gene: 6. The CDR3 is made up of 14 amino acids. The CDR3 bases are TGTGCCAGCAGCTATCGACAGGGGTGGGATACGCAGTATTTT. It encodes CASSYRQGWDTQYF.

This clonotype showed up many times. The chain has TRBV7-3 and TRBJ2-3; D is uncertain. CDR3 length: 13 residues. Trimming pared 5 bases from V and 6 bases from J, leaving 12 bases between. Per the germline V gene, CDR1 is SGHTA and CDR2 is FQGTGA. The CDR3 coding sequence is TGTGCCAGCAGCCCACCCACAGCGGATACGCAGTATTTT. Its translation is CASSPPTADTQYF.

This clonotype was observed a handful of times. This rearrangement joins TRBV7-3 to TRBJ1-2; 9 bases fit TRBD1. The germline gives CDR1 SGHTA, CDR2 FQGTGA. V shed 7 bases and J 8 bases; nucleotides not matched to a gene: 8. This CDR3 contains 13 residues. In nucleotides, the CDR3 is TGTGCCAGCAACAAACAGGGGGCATTCGGCTACACCTTC. Its protein is CASNKQGAFGYTF.

The chain recombines TRBV5-4 with TRBJ2-5; TRBD2 aligns across 12 bases. The junction had 8 bases not matched to a gene; V was cut back by 4 bases and J by 1 base. CDR1 is SGHNT and CDR2 is YYREEE in the germline V gene (reference sequence). The CDR3 loop spans 17 amino acids. CDR3: CASSPRGLAGIQETQYF. The CDR3 DNA sequence: TGTGCCAGCAGCCCCCGGGGACTAGCGGGCATCCAAGAGACCCAGTACTTC. Based on the CDR3 plus reference TRBV5-4 and TRBJ2-5, the full variable domain is ETGVTQSPTHLIKTRGQQVTLRCSSQSGHNTVSWYQQALGQGPQFIFQYYREEENGRGNFPPRFSGLQFPNYSSELNVNALELDDSALYLCASSPRGLAGIQETQYFGPGTRLLVL.

V usage is TRBV10-3 and J usage is TRBJ1-2, with D perhaps matching TRBD1 (5 bases). V lost 8 bases, J lost 7 bases, and 23 bases lay in between. Germline V lookup: CDR1 ENHRY, CDR2 SYGVKD. This CDR3 is 15 amino acids long. CDR3 coding DNA: TGTGCCATCCCGCGAGGGGAGGGAAGGGGCCTTGGCTACACCTTC. It is translated as CAIPRGEGRGLGYTF.

This clonotype showed up just a few times. This rearrangement joins TRBV20-1 to TRBJ2-7; the match to TRBD2 covers 11 bases. Trimming removed 4 bases from V and 2 bases from J; junction bases left unmatched: 10. CDR1 is DFQATT and CDR2 is SNEGSKA in the germline V gene (reference sequence). The CDR3 covers 16 residues. CDR3 loop: CSATPPSGGRPYEQYV. CDR3 DNA: TGCAGTGCTACCCCCCCTAGCGGGGGGCGCCCCTACGAGCAGTACGTC.

This clonotype was counted only a few times. The chain employs TRBV14 and TRBJ2-7; D unclear. This CDR3 is 14 amino acids long. The V end lost 4 bases, the J end lost 3 bases, and 13 bases lay between the germline ends. Germline CDR1 is SGHDN and CDR2 is FVKESK. The CDR3 bases are TGTGCCAGCAGCCCGACACCTTTTTTCTACGAGCAGTACGTC. Residues: CASSPTPFFYEQYV.